This TCR beta chain was recovered during a study of shared clonotypes between healthy human individuals. Study information: CD4 naive and CD4 memory each took three plates per donor, while CD8 naive took two and CD8 memory one.

The healthy adult donors were HIV-negative and reported no recent acute infections or vaccinations. Germline V lookup: CDR1 MNHNY, CDR2 SVGAGI (reference sequence). Trimming cost V 6 bases and J 0 bases; bases outside gene matches: 7. This CDR3 has 15 residues. Sorted-subset replicate PCR reactions contained approximately 190 ng DNA, corresponding to about 30,000 T cell genomes. Profiled with immunoSEQ multiplex PCR; TCRdb holds only in-frame clones, not every one. The profile shows approximately 2.5 million clones, more than 80% of them singletons. The chain carries TRBV6-6 and TRBJ1-2, with TRBD1 matching 7 bases. The clonotype originates from a young man in good health. The sample was naive CD4+ T cells sorted from blood. The subset denotes: CD45RA+ positively selected. The chain's CDR3 is CASRSGTVTNYGYTF. The CDR3 nucleotides read TGTGCCAGCAGGTCCGGGACAGTGACTAACTATGGCTACACCTTC.